This entry describes one TCR beta chain. Its antigen is currently unknown. Time point noted: cycle 4 day 1 (C4D1), after 5 to 7 weeks of nivolumab. No patient escaped relapse after autologous stem cell transplantation, and brentuximab vedotin exposure varied. The source of the sample is a study of PD-1 blockade in classical Hodgkin lymphoma. Study context: Patients were treated with nivolumab at 3 mg/kg, and this was given intravenously every 2 weeks. Study-wide results and caveats: What drove the repertoire differences, possibly disease activity or prior therapy, has not been defined.

Germline V gene lookup returns CDR1 SGDLS and CDR2 YYNGEE. This CDR3 has 19 residues. Losses at the gene ends were 4 bases for V and 0 bases for J; bases not matched to a gene: 8. The protocol was immunoSEQ multiplex PCR, while the TCRdb copy is restricted to in-frame clones and leaves out a portion. The profile shows about 47,000 clones, around 80% of them singletons. This TCR was recovered from a human donor with classical Hodgkin lymphoma. The sample in question was peripheral blood mononuclear cells (PBMCs), obtained before the fourth cycle of nivolumab. The V and J genes are TRBV9 and TRBJ2-1, with 15 bases that match TRBD2. CDR3 nucleotide sequence: TGTGCCAGCAGCTCGGGACTAGCGGGGGGCCCTAGCTCCTACAATGAGCAGTTCTTC. The encoded protein is CASSSGLAGGPSSYNEQFF.